The 2 T cell receptor beta chains in this list originate from one sample, sequenced in a study. TCRdb recomputed calls from the RT-PCR reads with MiXCR, one row per CDR3 protein. The sample lists about 700,000 distinct CDR3 sequences, over 12% occurring once. Source material: memory CD4+ T cells from blood. All receptors come from a female donor in good health, serving as a healthy control.

The CDR3 sequence is CASSLSIRAYNEQFF. The DNA of the CDR3 is TGTGCCAGCAGTTTATCGATAAGGGCCTACAATGAGCAGTTCTTC. V and J are TRBV27 and TRBJ2-1; unclear D gene. Trimming stripped 0 bases from V and 2 bases from J, with 8 bases between. The CDR3 loop spans 15 amino acids. The germline V gene has CDR1 MNHEY and CDR2 SMNVEV (reference sequence).

The table lists this clonotype with a few counts. The rearrangement links TRBV5-1 to TRBJ1-1, with D perhaps matching TRBD1 (5 bases). Germline V lookup: CDR1 SGHRS, CDR2 YFSETQ. Trimming left V 4 bases short and J 0 bases short, with 16 bases between. The CDR3 is 16 amino acids. CDR3 sequence reads: CASSRKEDTMNTEAFF. The CDR3 DNA reads as TGCGCCAGCAGCAGAAAAGAGGACACAATGAACACTGAAGCTTTCTTT.